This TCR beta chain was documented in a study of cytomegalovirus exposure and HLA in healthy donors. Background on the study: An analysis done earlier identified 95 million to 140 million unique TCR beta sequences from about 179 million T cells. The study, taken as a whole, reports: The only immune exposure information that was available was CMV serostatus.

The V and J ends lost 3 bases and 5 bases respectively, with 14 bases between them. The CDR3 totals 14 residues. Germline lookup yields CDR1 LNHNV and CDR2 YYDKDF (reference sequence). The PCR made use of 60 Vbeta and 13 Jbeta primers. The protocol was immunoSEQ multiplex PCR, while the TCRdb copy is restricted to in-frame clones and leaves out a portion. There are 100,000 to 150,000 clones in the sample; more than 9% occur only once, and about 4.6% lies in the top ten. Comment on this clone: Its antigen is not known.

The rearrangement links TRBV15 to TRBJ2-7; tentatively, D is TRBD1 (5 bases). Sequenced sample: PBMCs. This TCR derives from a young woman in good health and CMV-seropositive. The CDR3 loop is CATSRDIQGHEQYF. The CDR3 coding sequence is TGTGCCACCAGCAGGGACATCCAAGGGCACGAGCAGTACTTC.